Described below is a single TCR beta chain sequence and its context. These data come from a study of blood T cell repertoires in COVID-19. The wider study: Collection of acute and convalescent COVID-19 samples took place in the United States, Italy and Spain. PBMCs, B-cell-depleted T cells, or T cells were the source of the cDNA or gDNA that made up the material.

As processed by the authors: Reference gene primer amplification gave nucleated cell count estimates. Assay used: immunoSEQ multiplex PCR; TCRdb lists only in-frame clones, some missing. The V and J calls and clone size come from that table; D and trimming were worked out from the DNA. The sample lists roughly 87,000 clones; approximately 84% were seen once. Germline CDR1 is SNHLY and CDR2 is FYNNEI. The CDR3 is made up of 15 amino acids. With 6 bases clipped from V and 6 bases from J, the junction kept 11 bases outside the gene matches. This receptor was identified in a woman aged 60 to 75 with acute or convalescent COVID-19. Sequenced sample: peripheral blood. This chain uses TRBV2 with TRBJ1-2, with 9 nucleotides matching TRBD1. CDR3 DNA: TGTGCCAGCAGCGGCGCCGGGACAGGGATTGATGGCTACACCTTC. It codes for CASSGAGTGIDGYTF.